This TCR beta chain was documented in a study of immune evolution from preneoplasia to lung adenocarcinoma (dated by TCRdb to about 2021). In terms of the full investigation: HLA loss of heterozygosity was seen in about 7.6%, 15% and 36% of AIS, MIA and ADC lesions, and in no AAH lesions. The study used immune gene expression, TCR sequencing and multiplex immunofluorescence to profile the immune contexture of lung adenocarcinoma precursors and invasive adenocarcinoma. Resected precursor lesions (AAH, AIS, MIA) and invasive adenocarcinomas were compared against paired morphologically normal lung tissue. The sample size depended on which specimens were available, not on a prior power calculation. The immune data were combined with whole exome sequencing and methylation data from the same cohort of nodules. A total of roughly 51 patients with pulmonary nodules who underwent surgical resection were included in the overall cohort. TCR sequencing data were obtained from about 49 patients. According to the study, some 110 samples went through TCR sequencing. Class I HLA alleles were inferred from exome data with POLYSOLVER, and allele-specific HLA loss was detected with LOHHLA.

As regards this clone: Its antigen remains unidentified. No qualities accompany the bases; no much larger clone lies one base away.

Patients underwent resection in Japan or China between about 2013 and 2017. Histologic diagnosis of each case was confirmed independently by two lung cancer pathologists on H&E slides. For nucleic acid extraction, premalignant or tumor cells were enriched by macro-dissection following pathologic assessment. DNA was isolated from FFPE tissue using the AllPrep DNA/RNA FFPE Kit. The immunoSEQ hsTCRbeta Kit was used to sequence TCR beta CDR3 regions from DNA. The authors processed their data as follows. TCR sequencing data were analysed with the ImmunoSEQ Analyzer. T cell clonality was defined as 1 minus Pielou's evenness computed on productive rearrangements. T cell diversity was measured with the inverse Simpson index on productive templates. T cell density was defined as TCR beta template counts normalized to usable DNA, with usable DNA estimated by amplifying and sequencing housekeeping genes. Two-sided Kruskal-Wallis tests were used to compare TCR metrics between histologic stages. Sourced from immuneACCESS, this table was stored by TCRdb with only in-frame sequences that have V and J called. A share of the clones is absent; for the studies checked, an unresolved V gene accounts for under half, and the remainder has no known explanation. V and J calls and clone size are those listed in that table; D and trimming were worked out from the DNA. Present in this sample are over 3,500 clones, 80% of which were seen just once. The ten top clones hold roughly 5.1% of the sample.

The investigation overall reported the following: The highest clonality was observed in normal lung, whereas higher T cell density and diversity but lower clonality appeared to be present in later-stage lesions. Because every patient came from Japan and China, how well the results apply to Western populations was uncertain. Compared with EGFR-mutant or double wild-type lesions, KRAS-mutant nodules had the highest T cell clonality. Top T cell clone frequencies were highest in normal lung and appeared to decrease progressively from AAH through AIS, MIA and invasive adenocarcinoma. Findings were based on association rather than direct causation; larger cohorts with long-term follow-up and longitudinal biopsies were deemed needed.

The source material was FFPE lung adenocarcinoma in situ tissue. The sample's cell subset or site label, in plain terms: preinvasive adenocarcinoma in situ (AIS). The sequence was obtained from a person aged 65-85 years with lung adenocarcinoma.

The CDR3 protein is CASSPAGQGGEETQYF. The nucleotide sequence reads as follows: TGTGCCAGCAGCCCAGCGGGACAGGGGGGGGAAGAGACCCAGTACTTC. Rearrangement joined TRBV11-1 to TRBJ2-5, with 11 bases matching TRBD1. From V the trimming removes 5 bases and from J it removes 3 bases, while the gene matches leave 8 bases of the junction unaccounted for. Per the germline V gene (reference sequence), SGHAT is the CDR1 and FQDESV is the CDR2. From cysteine to phenylalanine, the CDR3 is 16 amino acids long. The only DNA kept is the CDR3, 48 bases in frame from the first base.